The 32 T cell receptor beta chains listed next were all sequenced from one sample in a study of OX40 agonist ivuxolimab in advanced cancers. TCRdb keeps only in-frame clones here, not all; method: immunoSEQ multiplex PCR. This sample yields around 83,000 clones, of which less than 95% are seen a single time; 1.5% to 2% belongs to the top ten. Here the sequenced sample was CD4+ or CD8+ T cells sorted from blood, taken in a trial of the OX40 agonist ivuxolimab. These receptors were collected from an adult with an advanced solid tumor such as melanoma, head and neck, liver or kidney cancer.

This clone was detected once. V and J are TRBV19 and TRBJ2-7; possible D gene TRBD1, 7 bases. This CDR3 spans 18 amino acids. Trimming cost V 10 bases and J 3 bases, with 31 bases left between them. Germline V CDR1 and CDR2: LNHDA, SQIVND (reference sequence). CDR3 sequence reads: CATISFPSDRARDYEQYF. CDR3 in DNA: TGTGCCACCATTTCCTTCCCCTCTGACAGGGCGCGGGACTACGAGCAGTACTTC.

V usage is TRBV19 and J usage is TRBJ2-5; either TRBD1 or TRBD2 may supply D (5 bases each). The V and J ends lost 11 bases and 3 bases respectively, with 16 bases between them. Germline V gene data show CDR1 as LNHDA and CDR2 as SQIVND (reference sequence). The CDR3 extends over 13 amino acids. CDR3: CAPPWGNKETQYF. The DNA for the CDR3 is TGTGCCCCCCCTTGGGGGAATAAAGAGACCCAGTACTTC.

This chain links TRBV19 with TRBJ2-2, with 13 bases that match TRBD2. The V gene's germline CDR1 is LNHDA and CDR2 SQIVND (reference sequence). The CDR3 extends over 17 amino acids. Germline trimming cut 5 bases from V and 5 bases from J; bases unmatched to any gene: 8. Here the CDR3 reads CASSDTSGRVGTGELFF. The CDR3 bases are TGTGCCAGTAGTGATACTAGCGGGAGGGTTGGAACCGGGGAGCTGTTTTTT.

The gene calls are TRBV28 and TRBJ2-1; 12 bases align to TRBD2. The CDR3 consists of 14 residues. Per the germline V gene, CDR1 is MDHEN and CDR2 is SYDVKM. With 5 bases clipped from V and 6 bases from J, the junction kept 2 bases outside the gene matches. CDR3 residues: CASSPTSGGNEQFF. In DNA form, the CDR3 reads TGTGCCAGCAGTCCGACTAGCGGGGGCAATGAGCAGTTCTTC.

V usage is TRBV5-1 and J usage is TRBJ1-2; TRBD1 matches 7 bases. The CDR3 consists of 15 residues. Trimming cost V 3 bases and J 7 bases; bases outside gene matches: 12. Germline V lookup: CDR1 SGHRS, CDR2 YFSETQ. The CDR3 region is CASSSWTGPLGGYTF. The CDR3, as DNA: TGCGCCAGCAGCTCGTGGACAGGCCCCCTTGGTGGCTACACCTTC.

The J gene is TRBJ2-5, the V gene TRBV30; a weak D match, TRBD1 (5 bases). The V end lost 3 bases, the J end lost 4 bases, and 12 bases lay between the germline ends. Germline lookup yields CDR1 GTSNPN and CDR2 SVGIG (reference sequence). The CDR3 is made up of 13 amino acids. The chain's CDR3 is CAWSISRGETQYF. DNA for the CDR3: TGTGCCTGGAGCATTAGTAGGGGAGAGACCCAGTACTTC.

The rearrangement joins TRBV5-6 to TRBJ1-5; D is uncertain. The CDR3 is 14 residues long. The V gene lost 6 bases and the J gene lost 3 bases, with 13 bases spanning the gap. Germline CDR1 is SGHDT and CDR2 is YYEEEE. The CDR3 here is CASTPREDNQPQHF. The CDR3 nucleotides are TGTGCCAGCACCCCTCGGGAGGACAATCAGCCCCAGCATTTT.

The gene calls are TRBV7-6 and TRBJ2-1, with D tentatively TRBD1 (6 bases). V shed 0 bases and J shed 7 bases, with 10 bases lying between them. CDR3 length equals 14 residues. CDR1 is SGHVS, CDR2 FNYEAQ, per germline. CDR3 residues: CASSLAGTSNEQFF. CDR3 bases: TGTGCCAGCAGCTTAGCCGGGACATCAAATGAGCAGTTCTTC.

The V gene is TRBV19, the J gene TRBJ2-3, with D maybe TRBD1 (6 bases). This CDR3 is 15 amino acids long. The germline V gene encodes CDR1 LNHDA and CDR2 SQIVND (reference sequence). Trimming left V 7 bases short and J 1 base short, with 15 bases between. This CDR3 is CASTQQGVGTDTQYF. The CDR3 DNA reads TGTGCCAGTACCCAACAGGGCGTTGGCACAGATACGCAGTATTTT.

The chain combines TRBV25-1 with TRBJ2-5; 9 nucleotides line up with TRBD1. The CDR3 has 16 residues. V was clipped by 6 bases and J by 4 bases; unmatched bases: 12. In germline, CDR1 is MGHDK, CDR2 SYGVNS. DNA for the CDR3: TGTGCCAGCAGCAGAGCGCCGGGACAGGGTGGAGAGACCCAGTACTTC. This sequence encodes CASSRAPGQGGETQYF.

The chain combines TRBV11-3 with TRBJ2-1, with D uncertain. The germline V and J ends were trimmed by 1 base and 9 bases, with 10 bases remaining between them. Germline assignment: CDR1 SGHNT and CDR2 YENEEA. The CDR3 has 13 amino acids. The CDR3 reads CASSLGDQREQFF. CDR3 sequence (DNA): TGTGCCAGCAGCTTAGGAGACCAGCGTGAGCAGTTCTTC.

The chain joins TRBV5-1 to TRBJ2-7; D uncertain. This CDR3 region has 15 residues. CDR1 is SGHRS, CDR2 YFSETQ, per germline. Trimming stripped 4 bases from V and 1 base from J, with 15 bases between. This chain's CDR3 is CASSPSLTSSYEQYF. The CDR3 DNA follows: TGCGCCAGCAGCCCCAGCCTGACATCGTCCTACGAGCAGTACTTC.

The chain joins TRBV2 to TRBJ2-5; D not resolved. The germline gives CDR1 SNHLY, CDR2 FYNNEI. Trimming pared 3 bases from V and 4 bases from J, leaving 3 bases between. CDR3 length equals 11 residues. The CDR3 spells CASSEAETQYF. Here the CDR3 DNA reads TGTGCCAGCAGTGAGGCAGAGACCCAGTACTTC.

This chain joins TRBV18 and TRBJ2-5, with D uncertain. This CDR3 is 15 amino acids long. V shed 1 base and J shed 7 bases, with 16 bases lying between them. Germline V gives CDR1 KGHSH, CDR2 LQKENI. The CDR3 sequence is CASSPRSAVSSTQYF. CDR3 DNA: TGTGCCAGCTCACCACGCAGCGCGGTCAGTTCGACCCAGTACTTC.

V and J are TRBV5-1 and TRBJ2-3, with 7 positions matching TRBD2. CDR1 is SGHRS, CDR2 YFSETQ, per germline. V was clipped by 2 bases and J by 1 base; unmatched bases: 7. The CDR3 extends over 16 amino acids. The DNA for the CDR3 is TGCGCCAGCAGCTTTAACCCAGCGGGACGCACAGATACGCAGTATTTT. Translation gives CASSFNPAGRTDTQYF.

The rearrangement joins TRBV5-1 to TRBJ2-5, with 7 bases identical to TRBD2. The germline V gene encodes CDR1 SGHRS and CDR2 YFSETQ. The CDR3 runs to 14 residues. V lost 2 bases to trimming and J lost 1 base; unmatched junction nucleotides: 2. The CDR3 reads CASSFPSGQETQYF. In DNA form, the CDR3 reads TGCGCCAGCAGCTTCCCTAGCGGCCAAGAGACCCAGTACTTC.

The V call is TRBV2, the J call TRBJ1-4, with a weak D call TRBD1 (5 bases). V was shortened by 5 bases and J by 7 bases, with 17 bases between the two germline ends. The CDR3 loop spans 15 amino acids. Germline V gene sequence: CDR1 SNHLY, CDR2 FYNNEI. The CDR3 sequence: CASSPGRGMGEKLFF. Written as DNA, the CDR3 is TGTGCCAGCAGTCCGGGGAGGGGAATGGGTGAAAAACTGTTTTTT.

The CDR3 protein is CASSIDASSSYNEQFF. In DNA form, the CDR3 reads TGTGCCAGTAGTATAGATGCCAGTAGCTCCTACAATGAGCAGTTCTTC. The chain employs TRBV19 and TRBJ2-1; the D is unclear. The CDR3 has 16 residues. The germline gives CDR1 LNHDA, CDR2 SQIVND (reference sequence). V was pared by 0 bases and J by 0 bases, with 9 bases between.

The chain links TRBV18 to TRBJ1-2; 9 nucleotides match TRBD1. The CDR3 is made up of 15 amino acids. Germline trimming cut 1 base from V and 4 bases from J; bases unmatched to any gene: 4. The germline gives CDR1 KGHSH, CDR2 LQKENI. CDR3 in amino acids: CASSPLQGASYGYTF. The CDR3 DNA reads TGTGCCAGCTCACCACTACAGGGGGCTAGCTATGGCTACACCTTC.

The genes are TRBV5-1 and TRBJ1-4; weak D call: TRBD1 (5 bases). Germline CDR1 SGHRS, CDR2 YFSETQ. Trimming removed 4 bases from V and 5 bases from J, with 9 bases in between. The CDR3 contains 13 residues. Written as DNA, the CDR3 is TGCGCCAGCAGCCCGGGACCGAATGAAAAACTGTTTTTT. Translated: CASSPGPNEKLFF.

The V gene is TRBV12-5, the J gene TRBJ1-2; D gene uncertain. In germline, CDR1 is LGHNT, CDR2 FRNRAP. The CDR3 is 14 amino acids. With 1 base removed from V and 0 bases from J, the gap between germline ends came to 6 bases. DNA for the CDR3: TGTGCTAGTGGTTTGGGAACACCTAACTATGGCTACACCTTC. It codes for CASGLGTPNYGYTF. Combining the CDR3 with reference TRBV12-5 and TRBJ1-2 gives the whole variable domain DARVTQTPRHKVTEMGQEVTMRCQPILGHNTVFWYRQTMMQGLELLAYFRNRAPLDDSGMPKDRFSAEMPDATLATLKIQPSEPRDSAVYFCASGLGTPNYGYTFGSGTRLTVV.

The V gene is TRBV13, the J gene TRBJ1-1; no reliable D call. The CDR3 is made up of 14 amino acids. The germline V gene has CDR1 PRHDT and CDR2 FYEKMQ (reference sequence). The germline V and J ends were trimmed by 2 bases and 0 bases, with 7 bases remaining between them. The CDR3 region is CASSLSRLNTEAFF. The DNA for the CDR3 is TGTGCCAGCAGCTTATCCCGACTGAACACTGAAGCTTTCTTT.

J is TRBJ1-1 and V is TRBV11-2; no definite D call. The CDR3 loop spans 11 amino acids. Germline values: CDR1 SGHAT, CDR2 FQNNGV. With 2 bases removed from V and 7 bases from J, the gap between germline ends came to 5 bases. The DNA for the CDR3 is TGTGCCAGCAGCTTATTGAGTGAAGCTTTCTTT. It yields the protein CASSLLSEAFF.

The chain uses TRBV4-3 and TRBJ1-5; D perhaps matches TRBD1 (5 bases). V was cut by 0 bases and J by 0 bases, with 18 bases left in between. The CDR3 has 19 amino acids. The V gene's germline CDR1 is LGHNA and CDR2 YSLEER. CDR3 nucleotide sequence: TGCGCCAGCAGCCAAGATCTAGGGGCAGGGACCATTAGCAATCAGCCCCAGCATTTT. This sequence encodes CASSQDLGAGTISNQPQHF.

This sequence joins TRBV18 and TRBJ1-2, with D uncertain. Germline lookup yields CDR1 KGHSH and CDR2 LQKENI. The CDR3 sequence is 15 residues long. Trimming cost V 3 bases and J 2 bases, with 13 bases left between them. The CDR3 sequence is CASSPGGASNYGYTF. CDR3 in DNA: TGTGCCAGCTCACCCGGAGGAGCCTCCAACTATGGCTACACCTTC. The whole variable domain, remainder taken from reference TRBV18 and TRBJ1-2, is NAGVMQNPRHLVRRRGQEARLRCSPMKGHSHVYWYRQLPEEGLKFMVYLQKENIIDESGMPKERFSAEFPKEGPSILRIQQVVRGDSAAYFCASSPGGASNYGYTFGSGTRLTVV.

The chain carries TRBV4-1 and TRBJ2-5; D may be TRBD2 (5 bases). Germline V CDR1 and CDR2: MGHRA, YSYEKL. Trimming took off 1 base at V and 6 bases at J, with 15 bases between the two ends. This CDR3 comprises 15 residues. CDR3 amino acids: CASSQVPGISKTQYF. Written as DNA, the CDR3 is TGCGCCAGCAGCCAAGTTCCCGGGATCAGCAAGACCCAGTACTTC.

This clone has only a few counts. CDR3 protein: CASGARGGYTF. Here the CDR3 DNA reads TGTGCCAGCGGAGCCAGGGGTGGCTACACCTTC. The V and J genes are TRBV2 and TRBJ1-2, with a weak D call TRBD1 (6 bases). The CDR3 is made up of 11 amino acids. Per the germline V gene, CDR1 is SNHLY and CDR2 is FYNNEI. The V gene lost 8 bases and the J gene lost 7 bases, with 11 bases spanning the gap.

V usage is TRBV18 and J usage is TRBJ2-5; the match to TRBD2 covers 9 bases. CDR1 and CDR2 (germline): KGHSH, LQKENI. This CDR3 is built from 16 residues. V lost 0 bases to trimming and J lost 3 bases; unmatched junction nucleotides: 5. CDR3: CASSPPIRLAEETQYF. Written as DNA, the CDR3 is TGTGCCAGCTCACCACCGATTCGACTAGCGGAAGAGACCCAGTACTTC. Drawing the rest from reference TRBV18 and TRBJ2-5, the complete variable domain is NAGVMQNPRHLVRRRGQEARLRCSPMKGHSHVYWYRQLPEEGLKFMVYLQKENIIDESGMPKERFSAEFPKEGPSILRIQQVVRGDSAAYFCASSPPIRLAEETQYFGPGTRLLVL.

The chain uses TRBV10-2 and TRBJ1-1, with D tentatively TRBD1 (5 bases). V shed 2 bases and J shed 3 bases, with 10 bases lying between them. In germline, CDR1 is WSHSY, CDR2 SAAADI. There are 14 residues in the CDR3. For the CDR3, the DNA is TGCGCCAGCAGTGAGCCAGGGACCGACACTGAAGCTTTCTTT. Translation: CASSEPGTDTEAFF.

The rearrangement uses TRBV7-3 and TRBJ2-2; TRBD2 is a possible D gene (5 bases). The CDR3 totals 14 residues. Trimming left V 5 bases short and J 5 bases short, with 12 bases between. From germline, CDR1 is SGHTA and CDR2 FQGTGA. The CDR3 sequence: CASSVLGGTGELFF. In nucleotides, the CDR3 is TGTGCCAGCAGCGTACTAGGTGGGACCGGGGAGCTGTTTTTT.

The chain combines TRBV5-1 with TRBJ2-2; 10 bases are shared with TRBD2. Trimming cost V 0 bases and J 8 bases; bases outside gene matches: 7. The germline V gene encodes CDR1 SGHRS and CDR2 YFSETQ. CDR3 size: 16 residues. CDR3 sequence: CASSLGSSGSYGELFF. For the CDR3, the DNA is TGCGCCAGCAGCTTGGGGTCTAGCGGGAGTTATGGGGAGCTGTTTTTT. The full variable domain, rest sourced from reference TRBV5-1 and TRBJ2-2, is KAGVTQTPRYLIKTRGQQVTLSCSPISGHRSVSWYQQTPGQGLQFLFEYFSETQRNKGNFPGRFSGRQFSNSRSEMNVSTLELGDSALYLCASSLGSSGSYGELFFGEGSRLTVL.

This rearrangement joins TRBV7-2 to TRBJ2-1, with 8 bases identical to TRBD2. The CDR3 length is 16 residues. V shed 1 base and J 2 bases; nucleotides not matched to a gene: 4. Germline values: CDR1 SGHTA, CDR2 FQGNSA. CDR3 protein: CASSLGGLAAYNEQFF. The DNA for the CDR3 is TGTGCCAGCAGCTTAGGAGGACTAGCAGCCTACAATGAGCAGTTCTTC. Variable domain in full (rest from reference TRBV7-2 and TRBJ2-1): GAGVSQSPSNKVTEKGKDVELRCDPISGHTALYWYRQSLGQGLEFLIYFQGNSAPDKSGLPSDRFSAERTGGSVSTLTIQRTQQEDSAVYLCASSLGGLAAYNEQFFGPGTRLTVL.